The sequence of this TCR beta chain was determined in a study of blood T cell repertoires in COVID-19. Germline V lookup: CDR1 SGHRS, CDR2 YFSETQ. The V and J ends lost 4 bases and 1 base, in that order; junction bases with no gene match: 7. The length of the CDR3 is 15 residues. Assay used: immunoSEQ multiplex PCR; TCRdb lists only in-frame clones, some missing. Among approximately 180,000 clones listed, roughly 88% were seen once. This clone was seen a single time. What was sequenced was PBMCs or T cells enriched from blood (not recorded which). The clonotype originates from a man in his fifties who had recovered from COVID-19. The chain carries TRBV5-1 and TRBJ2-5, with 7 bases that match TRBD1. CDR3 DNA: TGCGCCAGCAGCACCTCCGGGACAGTCCAAGAGACCCAGTACTTC. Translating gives CASSTSGTVQETQYF.